The clone carrying this T cell receptor (beta chain) occurred many times. Antigen: not known. TCRdb called the 5' RACE reads again in MiXCR, with one record for every CDR3 protein. The table records more than 150,000 distinct CDR3 sequences, about 9.9% of them present only once. CDR3 length: 15 residues. CDR1 DFQATT and CDR2 SNEGSKA come from the germline V gene (reference sequence). The V gene end was trimmed by 6 bases and the J gene end by 8 bases; junction bases not matched to a gene: 16. These data are taken from a study of CD8 T cells in ankylosing spondylitis. General observations from the study: Significant enrichment of disease-linked clones was reported in matched ankylosing spondylitis synovial fluid. Prior work had noted some motif variants in reactive arthritis blood and synovial fluid. Clones linked with disease were CD8+ and fairly uncommon in the peripheral blood. Within ankylosing spondylitis blood, a TCR beta motif made up of roughly eight highly homologous variants appeared to be characteristic.

The sample was blood, either unsorted or a sorted T cell fraction (not recorded which). The chain employs TRBV20-1 and TRBJ1-3; 7 positions match TRBD1. This sequence originates from a male donor with ankylosing spondylitis or in good health (not recorded which). Here the CDR3 reads CSAIELGDSVHTIYF. Written as DNA, the CDR3 is TGCAGTGCGATAGAGTTGGGGGACAGCGTTCACACCATATATTTT.